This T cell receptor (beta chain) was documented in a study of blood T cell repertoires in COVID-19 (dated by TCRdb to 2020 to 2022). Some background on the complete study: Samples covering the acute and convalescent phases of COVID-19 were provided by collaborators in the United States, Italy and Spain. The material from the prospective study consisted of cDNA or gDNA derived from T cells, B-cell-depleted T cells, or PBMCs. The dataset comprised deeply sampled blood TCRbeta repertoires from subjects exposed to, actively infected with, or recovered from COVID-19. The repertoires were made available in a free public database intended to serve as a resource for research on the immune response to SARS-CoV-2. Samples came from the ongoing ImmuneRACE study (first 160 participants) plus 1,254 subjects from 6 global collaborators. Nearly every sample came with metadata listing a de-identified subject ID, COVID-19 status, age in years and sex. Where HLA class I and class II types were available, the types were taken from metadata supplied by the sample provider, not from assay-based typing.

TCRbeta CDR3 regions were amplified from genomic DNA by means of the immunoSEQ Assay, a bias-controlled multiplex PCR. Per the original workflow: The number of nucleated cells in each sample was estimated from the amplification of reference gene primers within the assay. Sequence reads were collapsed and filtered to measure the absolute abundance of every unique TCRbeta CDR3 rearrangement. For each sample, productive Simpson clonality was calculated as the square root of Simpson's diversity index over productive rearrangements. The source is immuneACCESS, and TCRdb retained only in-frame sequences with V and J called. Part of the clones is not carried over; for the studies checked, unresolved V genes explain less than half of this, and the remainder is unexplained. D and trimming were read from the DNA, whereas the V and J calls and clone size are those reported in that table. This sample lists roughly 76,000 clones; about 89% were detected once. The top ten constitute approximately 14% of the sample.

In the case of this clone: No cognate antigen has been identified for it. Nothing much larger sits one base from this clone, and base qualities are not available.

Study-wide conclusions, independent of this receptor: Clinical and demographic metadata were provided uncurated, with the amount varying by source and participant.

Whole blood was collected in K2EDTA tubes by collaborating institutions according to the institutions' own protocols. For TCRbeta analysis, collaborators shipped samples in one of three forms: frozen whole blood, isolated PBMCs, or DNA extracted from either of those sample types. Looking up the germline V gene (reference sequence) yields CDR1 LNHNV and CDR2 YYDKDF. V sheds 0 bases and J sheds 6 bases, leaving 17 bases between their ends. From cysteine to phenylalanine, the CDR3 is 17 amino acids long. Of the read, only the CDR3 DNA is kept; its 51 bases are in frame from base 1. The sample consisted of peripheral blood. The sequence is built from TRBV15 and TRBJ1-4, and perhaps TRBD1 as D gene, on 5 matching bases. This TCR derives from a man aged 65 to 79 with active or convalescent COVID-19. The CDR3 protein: CATSRDQIMGLDEKLFF. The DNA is TGTGCCACCAGCAGAGACCAGATCATGGGGCTGGATGAAAAACTGTTTTTT.